Each of the 28 T cell receptor beta chains below was sequenced from the same sample in a study of cytomegalovirus exposure and HLA in healthy donors. 60 Vbeta and 13 Jbeta primers were used in PCR. TCRdb's table, derived via immunoSEQ multiplex PCR, lists solely in-frame clones and lacks some. The data contain 150,000 to 200,000 clones, approximately 71% of them seen just once; the ten biggest clones take up 4% to 5.5%. Sample: PBMCs. Source of these receptors: a woman aged 18-29 years in good health and CMV-seropositive.

The rearrangement links TRBV5-1 to TRBJ2-5; D unclear. Per germline, CDR1 SGHRS and CDR2 YFSETQ. The CDR3 has 15 residues. V was cut by 5 bases and J by 0 bases, with 14 bases left in between. CDR3 nucleotide sequence: TGCGCCAGCAGGCTTTATTACGCGTACCAAGAGACCCAGTACTTC. Its translation is CASRLYYAYQETQYF.

This clone was seen a few times. The J gene is TRBJ2-7, the V gene TRBV29-1; D is ambiguous. Deletions cut 8 bases from V and 4 bases from J, with 18 bases between. Germline V lookup: CDR1 SQVTM, CDR2 ANQGSEA. This CDR3 has 13 residues. The CDR3 coding sequence is TGCAGCTTCGAGCAGAAGGCGGCATACGAGCAGTACTTC. It yields the protein CSFEQKAAYEQYF.

The chain employs TRBV13 and TRBJ1-3; 7 bases fit TRBD1. CDR1 and CDR2 (germline): PRHDT, FYEKMQ (reference sequence). The CDR3 is 12 amino acids. The V gene end was trimmed by 5 bases and the J gene end by 11 bases; junction bases not matched to a gene: 6. CDR3 amino acids: CASSQTGRPIYF. In nucleotides, the CDR3 is TGTGCCAGCAGCCAGACAGGGCGCCCCATATATTTT.

The rearrangement joins TRBV5-4 to TRBJ2-1; 10 bases align to TRBD1. The CDR3 totals 19 residues. After removal of 8 bases from V and 1 base from J, the junction contained 18 bases not matched to a gene. The germline V gene has CDR1 SGHNT and CDR2 YYREEE (reference sequence). The CDR3 here is CASFPSGTGALKSYNEQFF. For the CDR3, the DNA is TGTGCCAGTTTCCCCTCTGGGACAGGGGCCCTAAAATCCTACAATGAGCAGTTCTTC. Full variable domain (rest looked up from reference TRBV5-4 and TRBJ2-1): ETGVTQSPTHLIKTRGQQVTLRCSSQSGHNTVSWYQQALGQGPQFIFQYYREEENGRGNFPPRFSGLQFPNYSSELNVNALELDDSALYLCASFPSGTGALKSYNEQFFGPGTRLTVL.

This clone was seen only a few times. The germline gene is not matched at one end of the junction; a read error may be the cause. This chain links TRBV5-6 with TRBJ2-3, with 13 bases aligning to TRBD2. Germline-derived CDR1 and CDR2 are SGHDT and YYEEEE. The CDR3 contains 18 residues. CDR3 loop: CASSSEGLAGLRTETQYF. In DNA form, the CDR3 reads TGTGCCAGCAGCTCCGAGGGACTAGCGGGGCTTCGCACAGAGACGCAGTATTTT.

CDR3 sequence: CASSLGLTGARAEAFF. The CDR3 DNA reads as TGTGCCAGCAGCTTGGGACTAACAGGGGCAAGGGCTGAAGCTTTCTTT. The rearrangement links TRBV5-6 to TRBJ1-1, with 7 bases that match TRBD1. CDR3 length: 16 residues. V lost 0 bases and J lost 6; bases outside the gene matches: 11. The V gene's germline CDR1 is SGHDT and CDR2 YYEEEE.

This clone came up once. This chain links TRBV7-8 with TRBJ2-1, with 10 bases identical to TRBD2. Germline assignment: CDR1 SGHVS and CDR2 FQNEAQ. V lost 6 bases to trimming and J lost 5 bases; unmatched junction nucleotides: 4. CDR3 length: 14 amino acids. The CDR3 protein is CASRQTSGNNEQFF. For the CDR3, the DNA is TGTGCCAGCAGACAAACTAGCGGGAACAATGAGCAGTTCTTC.

This clone turned up a few times. V usage is TRBV5-1 and J usage is TRBJ2-7, with D possibly TRBD1 on 6 matching bases. There are 14 residues in the CDR3. Germline loops: CDR1 SGHRS, CDR2 YFSETQ. V dropped 1 base and J dropped 3 bases, with 11 bases sitting between them. The CDR3 bases are TGCGCCAGCAGCTTGAGGGACACATTCTACGAGCAGTACTTC. This translates into CASSLRDTFYEQYF.

V gene TRBV7-9 combines with J gene TRBJ2-7; 12 positions match TRBD2. This CDR3 comprises 17 residues. CDR1 is SEHNR, CDR2 FQNEAQ, per germline (reference sequence). J lost 1 base, V lost 1 base, and 5 bases had no gene match. DNA of the CDR3: TGTGCCAGCAGCTTAGTCCCCGGACTAGCGGGATCCTACGAGCAGTACTTC. As protein: CASSLVPGLAGSYEQYF.

This clone was counted between two and nine times. The V gene is TRBV27, the J gene TRBJ2-1; maybe TRBD2 (5 bases). Germline lookup yields CDR1 MNHEY and CDR2 SMNVEV (reference sequence). The germline V and J ends were trimmed by 3 bases and 0 bases, with 9 bases remaining between them. There are 15 residues in the CDR3. CDR3 nucleotides: TGTGCCAGCAGTTTGTACGGAGGCTCCTACAATGAGCAGTTCTTC. Residues: CASSLYGGSYNEQFF.

The chain combines TRBV11-2 with TRBJ2-5; 8 bases are shared with TRBD1. This CDR3 is built from 15 residues. V shed 0 bases, J shed 5 bases, and the junction held 5 bases outside the gene matches. Per germline, CDR1 SGHAT and CDR2 FQNNGV. The DNA of the CDR3 is TGTGCCAGCAGCTTAGACGGACAGGGCGCGGAGACCCAGTACTTC. Protein: CASSLDGQGAETQYF. Variable domain in full (rest from reference TRBV11-2 and TRBJ2-5): EAGVAQSPRYKIIEKRQSVAFWCNPISGHATLYWYQQILGQGPKLLIQFQNNGVVDDSQLPKDRFSAERLKGVDSTLKIQPAKLEDSAVYLCASSLDGQGAETQYFGPGTRLLVL.

V usage is TRBV27 and J usage is TRBJ1-4, with a possible D match to TRBD1 (6 bases). The V gene lost 1 base and the J gene lost 8 bases, with 8 bases spanning the gap. In germline, CDR1 is MNHEY, CDR2 SMNVEV (reference sequence). This CDR3 is 13 amino acids long. The CDR3 sequence: CASSLWGGEKLFF. The CDR3 DNA follows: TGTGCCAGCAGTTTATGGGGGGGCGAAAAACTGTTTTTT.

This clone has a handful of counts. This chain connects TRBV29-1 to TRBJ1-2; D gene ambiguous. In germline, CDR1 is SQVTM, CDR2 ANQGSEA. The V gene lost 4 bases and the J gene lost 8 bases, with 14 bases spanning the gap. This CDR3 contains 12 residues. CDR3 sequence (DNA): TGCAGCGTTGTTGCGCCGCTCGGGGGCTACACCTTC. Residues: CSVVAPLGGYTF.

The chain combines TRBV6-5 with TRBJ2-4; 8 bases are a match to TRBD1. After removal of 4 bases from V and 4 bases from J, the junction contained 0 bases not matched to a gene. The germline gives CDR1 MNHEY, CDR2 SVGAGI. This CDR3 spans 13 amino acids. Written as DNA, the CDR3 is TGTGCCAGCAGTTGGACAGGGAAAAACATTCAGTACTTC. Its protein is CASSWTGKNIQYF.

The gene calls are TRBV6-5 and TRBJ1-6, with D possibly being TRBD1 (6 bases). Germline CDR1 reads MNHEY; CDR2 reads SVGAGI. Trimming took 5 bases from V and 9 from J, leaving 11 bases between them. This CDR3 region has 13 residues. CDR3 loop: CASSGTTGSPLHF. CDR3 DNA: TGTGCCAGCAGTGGCACGACAGGTTCACCCCTCCACTTT.

In nucleotides, the CDR3 is TGTGCCAGCAACCTCGGGGGGTCGGACTACAATGAGCAGTTCTTC. This encodes CASNLGGSDYNEQFF. The chain couples TRBV7-9 to TRBJ2-1; 7 bases line up with TRBD2. V was clipped by 7 bases and J by 3 bases; unmatched bases: 9. The CDR3 loop spans 15 amino acids. Germline CDR1 is SEHNR and CDR2 is FQNEAQ (reference sequence).

This rearrangement joins TRBV19 to TRBJ1-1, with a possible D match to TRBD1 (6 bases). Germline CDR1 is LNHDA and CDR2 is SQIVND (reference sequence). The CDR3 sequence is 15 residues long. The V gene lost 1 base and the J gene lost 1 base, with 10 bases spanning the gap. The CDR3: CASSIGTGKNTEAFF. CDR3 nucleotide sequence: TGTGCCAGTAGTATAGGAACAGGGAAGAACACTGAAGCTTTCTTT.

V is TRBV9 and J is TRBJ2-1, with 7 bases aligning to TRBD2. The CDR3 loop spans 14 amino acids. Germline assignment: CDR1 SGDLS and CDR2 YYNGEE. Trimming took 5 bases from V and 9 from J; bases not matched to a gene: 11. The CDR3 is CASRTSGIRGEQFF. The DNA for the CDR3 is TGTGCCAGCAGAACCAGCGGGATCCGGGGTGAGCAGTTCTTC.

In this sample, this clone turned up a few times. This same CDR3 is encoded by further DNA sequences in the sample. The chain recombines TRBV14 with TRBJ1-1; no clear D gene. The CDR3 spans 17 residues. Per the germline V gene, CDR1 is SGHDN and CDR2 is FVKESK. The germline V and J ends were trimmed by 2 bases and 1 base, with 17 bases remaining between them. The DNA of the CDR3 is TGTGCCAGCAGCCAAAAACCGGGAGAGCCAACGAACACTGAAGCTTTCTTT. Amino acid sequence: CASSQKPGEPTNTEAFF.

V is TRBV14 and J is TRBJ2-7; 12 positions match TRBD2. The trim removed 0 bases at V and 3 bases at J, leaving 24 bases unmatched. CDR1 SGHDN and CDR2 FVKESK come from the germline V gene. This CDR3 has 23 amino acids. Here the CDR3 reads CASSQDGVPTSGRKTFSVYEQYF. The CDR3, as DNA: TGTGCCAGCAGCCAAGATGGGGTCCCGACTAGCGGGAGAAAGACTTTCTCGGTCTACGAGCAGTACTTC.

The chain couples TRBV7-8 to TRBJ2-1; D is ambiguous. V shed 5 bases and J shed 5 bases, with 10 bases lying between them. Looked up from germline, CDR1 is SGHVS and CDR2 is FQNEAQ. The CDR3 contains 13 residues. CDR3 residues: CASSRPLDNEQFF. For the CDR3, the DNA is TGTGCCAGCAGCCGCCCCCTAGACAATGAGCAGTTCTTC.

The V gene is TRBV5-1, the J gene TRBJ2-3; 13 bases align to TRBD2. The CDR3 extends over 16 amino acids. With 2 bases clipped from V and 2 bases from J, the junction kept 2 bases outside the gene matches. Germline loops: CDR1 SGHRS, CDR2 YFSETQ. The CDR3 nucleotides read TGCGCCAGCAGCTTACTAGCGGGGGGGACCACAGATACGCAGTATTTT. This sequence encodes CASSLLAGGTTDTQYF.

J is TRBJ1-3 and V is TRBV4-1; 9 bases match TRBD1. V shed 4 bases and J 4 bases; nucleotides not matched to a gene: 5. This CDR3 comprises 15 residues. CDR1 MGHRA and CDR2 YSYEKL come from the germline V gene. The CDR3 region is CASSLQGALGNTIYF. The CDR3 region has the DNA TGCGCCAGCAGCCTACAGGGGGCGCTGGGAAACACCATATATTTT.

The rearrangement uses TRBV10-2 and TRBJ1-1, with D tentatively TRBD1 (6 bases). The CDR3 is 13 residues long. Germline-derived CDR1 and CDR2 are WSHSY and SAAADI. V lost 10 bases, J lost 1 base, and 13 bases lay in between. CDR3 protein: CATSWGQNTEAFF. DNA for the CDR3: TGCGCCACTTCTTGGGGGCAGAACACTGAAGCTTTCTTT.

With respect to this clone: An end of the junction differs from the germline gene, which may be a read error. This chain joins TRBV18 and TRBJ1-1, with a possible D match to TRBD1 (5 bases). Germline CDR1 KGHSH, CDR2 LQKENI. There are 15 residues in the CDR3. The CDR3 nucleotides are TGTGCCAGCTCACCAATAAGCAGGGCGAACACTGCAGCTTTCTTT. Its protein product is CASSPISRANTAAFF.

The chain is built from TRBV30 and TRBJ1-5, with D perhaps matching TRBD1 (6 bases). This CDR3 has 12 amino acids. Trimming removed 5 bases at V and 3 bases at J, with 8 bases between. CDR1 is GTSNPN and CDR2 is SVGIG in the germline V gene (reference sequence). In DNA form, the CDR3 reads TGTGCCTGGGGGGACAACAATCAGCCCCAGCATTTT. Amino acids: CAWGDNNQPQHF.

In its sample, this clone was seen a few times. This chain connects TRBV19 to TRBJ2-2; tentatively, D is TRBD1 (6 bases). Germline CDR1 and CDR2: LNHDA and SQIVND (reference sequence). The CDR3 length is 14 residues. V was shortened by 6 bases and J by 3 bases, with 11 bases between the two germline ends. The CDR3 is CASRQGRYTGELFF. In DNA form, the CDR3 reads TGTGCCAGTAGACAGGGAAGATACACCGGGGAGCTGTTTTTT.

DNA for the CDR3: TGTGCCAGCAGCTTAGGGATGCCTGGGCAGGGCCATGGCTACACCTTC. Encoded protein: CASSLGMPGQGHGYTF. V usage is TRBV7-3 and J usage is TRBJ1-2; D may be TRBD1 (5 bases). The V end lost 2 bases, the J end lost 6 bases, and 19 bases lay between the germline ends. This CDR3 region has 16 residues. From germline, CDR1 is SGHTA and CDR2 FQGTGA.